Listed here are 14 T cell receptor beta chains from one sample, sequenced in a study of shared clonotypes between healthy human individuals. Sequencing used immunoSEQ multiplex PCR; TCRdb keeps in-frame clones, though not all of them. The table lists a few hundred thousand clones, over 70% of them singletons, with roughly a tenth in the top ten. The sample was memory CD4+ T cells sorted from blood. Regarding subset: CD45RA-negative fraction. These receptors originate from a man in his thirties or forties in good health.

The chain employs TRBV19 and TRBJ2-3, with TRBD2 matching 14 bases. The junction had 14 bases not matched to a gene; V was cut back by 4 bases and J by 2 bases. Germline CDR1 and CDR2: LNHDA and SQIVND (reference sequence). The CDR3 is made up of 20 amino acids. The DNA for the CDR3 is TGTGCCAGTAGTAGCACCGGGACTAGCGGGAGAGGAGGGTCCACAGATACGCAGTATTTT. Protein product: CASSSTGTSGRGGSTDTQYF.

CDR3 nucleotides: TGTGCCAGCAGTCTTGAGGATAGCACAGATACGCAGTATTTT. Translation: CASSLEDSTDTQYF. J is TRBJ2-3 and V is TRBV25-1; D remains ambiguous. Looked up from germline, CDR1 is MGHDK and CDR2 is SYGVNS. This CDR3 has 14 amino acids. The ends were cut back, 5 bases at V and 0 bases at J, with 9 bases in the middle.

The CDR3 nucleotides read TGTGCCAGCAGCTCAGAAGCGGGACAGTTCGGAGCTTTCTTT. It encodes CASSSEAGQFGAFF. The rearrangement links TRBV11-1 to TRBJ1-1; TRBD1 matches at 7 bases. The CDR3 spans 14 residues. CDR1 is SGHAT, CDR2 FQDESV, per germline (reference sequence). Trimming cost V 4 bases and J 10 bases; bases outside gene matches: 12.

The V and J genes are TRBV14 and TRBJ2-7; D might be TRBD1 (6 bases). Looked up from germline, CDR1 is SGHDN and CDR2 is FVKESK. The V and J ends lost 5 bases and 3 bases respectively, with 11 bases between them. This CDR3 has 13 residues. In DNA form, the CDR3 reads TGTGCCAGCAGCACCGAGGACAGCTACGAGCAGTACTTC. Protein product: CASSTEDSYEQYF.

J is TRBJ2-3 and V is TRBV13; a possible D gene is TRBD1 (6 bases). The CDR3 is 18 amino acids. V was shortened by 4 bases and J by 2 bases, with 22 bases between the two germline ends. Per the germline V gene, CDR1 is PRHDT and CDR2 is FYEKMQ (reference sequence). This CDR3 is CASSYGTYKQTSTDTQYF. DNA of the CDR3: TGTGCCAGCAGCTACGGGACATATAAGCAGACATCCACAGATACGCAGTATTTT.

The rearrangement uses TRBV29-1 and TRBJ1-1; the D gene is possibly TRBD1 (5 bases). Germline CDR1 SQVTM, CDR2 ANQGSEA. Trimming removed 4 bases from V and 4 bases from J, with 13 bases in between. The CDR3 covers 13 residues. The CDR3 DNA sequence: TGCAGCGTTGCAGCTCTCGGGGGCACTGAAGCTTTCTTT. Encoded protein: CSVAALGGTEAFF. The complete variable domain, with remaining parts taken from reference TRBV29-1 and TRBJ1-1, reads SAVISQKPSRDICQRGTSLTIQCQVDSQVTMMFWYRQQPGQSLTLIATANQGSEATYESGFVIDKFPISRPNLTFSTLTVSNMSPEDSSIYLCSVAALGGTEAFFGQGTRLTVV.

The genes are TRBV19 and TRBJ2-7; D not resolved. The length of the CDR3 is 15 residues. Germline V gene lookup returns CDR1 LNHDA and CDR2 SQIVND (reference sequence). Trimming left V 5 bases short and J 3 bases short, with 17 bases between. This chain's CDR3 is CASSGRAHPLYEQYF. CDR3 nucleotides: TGTGCCAGTAGTGGTAGGGCCCACCCCCTCTACGAGCAGTACTTC.

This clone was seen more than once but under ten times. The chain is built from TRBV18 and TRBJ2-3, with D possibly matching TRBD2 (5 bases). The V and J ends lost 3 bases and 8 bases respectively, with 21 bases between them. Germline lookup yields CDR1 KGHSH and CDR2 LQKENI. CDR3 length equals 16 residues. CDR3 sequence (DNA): TGTGCCAGCTCACCGAAACCGGGATCCCTTGCGGGTACGCAGTATTTT. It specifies CASSPKPGSLAGTQYF.

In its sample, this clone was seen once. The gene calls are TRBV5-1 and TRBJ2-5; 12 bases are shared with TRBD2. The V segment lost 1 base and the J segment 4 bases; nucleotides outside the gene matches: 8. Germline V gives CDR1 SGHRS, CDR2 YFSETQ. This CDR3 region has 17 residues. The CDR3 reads CASSLMLAGGPPETQYF. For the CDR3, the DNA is TGCGCCAGCAGCTTGATGCTAGCGGGAGGGCCCCCAGAGACCCAGTACTTC.

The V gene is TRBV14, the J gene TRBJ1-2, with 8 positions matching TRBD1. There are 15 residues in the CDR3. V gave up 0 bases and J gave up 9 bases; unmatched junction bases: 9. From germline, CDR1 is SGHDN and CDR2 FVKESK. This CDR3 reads CASSQDLMGQESYTF. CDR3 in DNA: TGTGCCAGCAGCCAAGATTTAATGGGACAGGAGAGCTACACCTTC.

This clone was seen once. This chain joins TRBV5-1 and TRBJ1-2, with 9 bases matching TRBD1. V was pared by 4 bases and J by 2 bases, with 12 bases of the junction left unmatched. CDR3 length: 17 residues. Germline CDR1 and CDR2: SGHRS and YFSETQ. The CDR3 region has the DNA TGCGCCAGCAGCACCTTCGGGACAGGGAATGAGAACTATGGCTACACCTTC. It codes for CASSTFGTGNENYGYTF.

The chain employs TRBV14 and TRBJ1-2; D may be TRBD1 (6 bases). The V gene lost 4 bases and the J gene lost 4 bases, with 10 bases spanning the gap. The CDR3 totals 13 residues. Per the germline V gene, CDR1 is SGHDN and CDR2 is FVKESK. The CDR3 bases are TGTGCCAGCAGCCCGGGGGCCGTCTATGGCTACACCTTC. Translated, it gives CASSPGAVYGYTF.

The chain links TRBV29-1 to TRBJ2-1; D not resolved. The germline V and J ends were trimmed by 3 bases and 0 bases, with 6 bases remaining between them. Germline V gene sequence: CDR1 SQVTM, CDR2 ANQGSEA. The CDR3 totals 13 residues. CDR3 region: CSVEENSYNEQFF. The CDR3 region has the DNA TGCAGCGTTGAGGAGAACTCCTACAATGAGCAGTTCTTC.

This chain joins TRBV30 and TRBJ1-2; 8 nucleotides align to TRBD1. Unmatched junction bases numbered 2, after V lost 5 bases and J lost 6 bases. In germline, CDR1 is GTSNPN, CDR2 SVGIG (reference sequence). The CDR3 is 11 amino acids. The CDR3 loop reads CAWGQGDGYTF. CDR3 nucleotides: TGTGCCTGGGGACAGGGTGATGGCTACACCTTC.